The 27 T cell receptor beta chains in this list originate from one sample, sequenced in a study of vaccination and CD4 T cells after COVID-19. The Oncomine TCR Beta short-read assay generated sequence data from the DNA of cultured CD4+ T cells. Each CDR3 protein is one row after TCRdb ran MiXCR on the PCR reads. Here the sample spans thousands of distinct CDR3 sequences, around 66% being singletons. Their recognized antigens are unknown. The sample's treatment: approximately nine-day PBMC culture with coronavirus spike peptide pools or control peptides (ViraFEST assay). Material: CD4+ T cells from blood, cultured in vitro. The receptors stem from a human donor who had recovered from COVID-19.

This clonotype has a single count. The rearrangement uses TRBV12-5 and TRBJ1-5; D is unclear. Germline V gene lookup returns CDR1 LGHNT and CDR2 FRNRAP. Trimming cost V 6 bases and J 0 bases, with 9 bases left between them. The CDR3 has 14 amino acids. CDR3 coding DNA: TGTGCTAGTGGCCATGACCTTAGCAATCAGCCCCAGCATTTT. The encoded protein is CASGHDLSNQPQHF.

J is TRBJ2-7 and V is TRBV24-1; D is unresolved. The CDR3 totals 15 residues. The V gene's germline CDR1 is KGHDR and CDR2 SFDVKD. The V end lost 7 bases, the J end lost 2 bases, and 17 bases lay between the germline ends. The CDR3: CATSVGKGNPYEQYF. For the CDR3, the DNA is TGTGCCACCAGCGTAGGGAAGGGAAACCCCTACGAGCAGTACTTC.

This rearrangement joins TRBV10-2 to TRBJ2-2; D is undetermined. V was shortened by 6 bases and J by 1 base, with 3 bases between the two germline ends. Germline-derived CDR1 and CDR2 are WSHSY and SAAADI. This CDR3 region has 12 residues. This CDR3 is CASRENTGELFF. The CDR3 coding sequence is TGCGCCAGCAGGGAGAACACCGGGGAGCTGTTTTTT.

This chain joins TRBV6-1 and TRBJ2-7, with D possibly TRBD1 on 6 matching bases. Per the germline V gene, CDR1 is MNHNS and CDR2 is SASEGT. Trimming took off 7 bases at V and 1 base at J, with 11 bases between the two ends. The CDR3 runs to 13 residues. The CDR3 region has the DNA TGTGCCAGCACCCCGACAGGATCCTACGAGCAGTACTTC. Translating it yields CASTPTGSYEQYF.

The genes are TRBV20-1 and TRBJ2-3, with TRBD2 as a possible D gene (5 bases). Germline V gene sequence: CDR1 DFQATT, CDR2 SNEGSKA (reference sequence). Trimming left V 4 bases short and J 6 bases short, with 20 bases between. This CDR3 has 15 amino acids. CDR3 in amino acids: CSATTPKSERDTQYF. In nucleotides, the CDR3 is TGCAGTGCTACGACCCCGAAATCCGAGCGGGATACGCAGTATTTT.

The chain uses TRBV6-5 and TRBJ1-6, with D perhaps TRBD1 (5 bases). CDR3 length: 16 residues. CDR1 and CDR2 (germline): MNHEY, SVGAGI. V was shortened by 2 bases and J by 5 bases, with 13 bases between the two germline ends. CDR3 region: CASSYPAGGDNSPLHF. For the CDR3, the DNA is TGTGCCAGCAGTTACCCCGCGGGGGGTGATAATTCACCCCTCCACTTT.

This clonotype has just one count. The chain recombines TRBV12-3 or TRBV12-4 with TRBJ1-5; D call uncertain. The CDR3 spans 15 residues. Trimming took off 2 bases at V and 0 bases at J, with 8 bases between the two ends. The CDR3 loop is CASSLMIVSNQPQHF. The CDR3 bases are TGTGCCAGCAGTTTAATGATAGTTAGCAATCAGCCCCAGCATTTT.

The gene calls are TRBV19 and TRBJ1-2, with D unclear. The CDR3 runs 14 residues. CDR1 LNHDA and CDR2 SQIVND come from the germline V gene (reference sequence). V was pared by 5 bases and J by 8 bases, with 18 bases between. DNA of the CDR3: TGTGCCAGTAGTCCGTGGCGGGGAGAGAGAGGCTACACCTTC. Its protein product is CASSPWRGERGYTF.

The chain recombines TRBV11-1 with TRBJ2-7, with TRBD1 identical over 9 bases. Germline loops: CDR1 SGHAT, CDR2 FQDESV (reference sequence). CDR3 length equals 15 residues. The trim removed 6 bases at V and 5 bases at J, leaving 11 bases unmatched. CDR3 in amino acids: CASSQFRDRVHEQYF. The CDR3 nucleotides read TGTGCCAGCAGTCAATTCCGGGACAGGGTCCACGAGCAGTACTTC.

The V gene is TRBV7-9, the J gene TRBJ2-5, with D tentatively TRBD2 (5 bases). Germline CDR1 and CDR2: SEHNR and FQNEAQ (reference sequence). Trimming left V 1 base short and J 7 bases short, with 10 bases between. The CDR3 contains 13 residues. The DNA for the CDR3 is TGTGCCAGCAGCTTAGTGCAAGAGGGGACCCAGTACTTC. It specifies CASSLVQEGTQYF.

Comment on this clonotype: As the CDR3 is not closed by the conserved phenylalanine or tryptophan, this likely results from a read error. The CDR3 loop is CASSSRDRSYEQYY. The CDR3 DNA sequence: TGTGCCAGCAGCTCCCGGGACAGATCCTACGAGCAGTACTAC. The gene calls are TRBV7-9 and TRBJ2-7; 7 nucleotides agree with TRBD1. This CDR3 region has 14 residues. The junction had 4 bases not matched to a gene; V was cut back by 4 bases and J by 1 base. Germline V gene data show CDR1 as SEHNR and CDR2 as FQNEAQ (reference sequence).

This rearrangement joins TRBV7-9 to TRBJ1-1; D unresolved. Germline CDR1 is SEHNR and CDR2 is FQNEAQ (reference sequence). V was trimmed by 3 bases and J by 7 bases, leaving 12 bases between them. This CDR3 is built from 13 residues. As DNA, the CDR3 is TGTGCCAGCAGCTTTCGGGATTCTAGTGAAGCTTTCTTT. This encodes CASSFRDSSEAFF.

The V call is TRBV28, the J call TRBJ1-1, with D hard to call. The CDR3 runs to 12 residues. Germline V gives CDR1 MDHEN, CDR2 SYDVKM. The germline V and J ends were trimmed by 7 bases and 1 base, with 7 bases remaining between them. CDR3 residues: CASTRRNTEAFF. The DNA of the CDR3 is TGTGCCAGCACGCGGAGGAACACTGAAGCTTTCTTT.

In this sample, this clonotype is medium-sized. The V gene is TRBV4-3, the J gene TRBJ1-6, with TRBD1 identical over 9 bases. Trimming removed 2 bases from V and 12 bases from J; junction bases left unmatched: 8. CDR1 and CDR2 (germline): LGHNA, YSLEER. The CDR3 has 15 residues. CDR3 loop: CASSQQGQGDLPLHF. In DNA, the CDR3 is TGCGCCAGCAGCCAACAGGGACAGGGCGATTTACCCCTCCACTTT.

This clonotype has just a few counts. The chain joins TRBV28 to TRBJ2-5; the D is unclear. The V gene's germline CDR1 is MDHEN and CDR2 SYDVKM. V was trimmed by 8 bases and J by 7 bases, leaving 23 bases between them. The CDR3 spans 15 residues. The CDR3 bases are TGTGCCAGCGAAATGCCTAATTCTGCAAGAGGGACCCAGTACTTC. Its protein is CASEMPNSARGTQYF.

The rearrangement links TRBV7-9 to TRBJ2-5; a possible D gene is TRBD2 (7 bases). V was pared by 6 bases and J by 5 bases, with 22 bases between. This CDR3 has 16 amino acids. Per germline, CDR1 SEHNR and CDR2 FQNEAQ (reference sequence). DNA of the CDR3: TGTGCCAGCAGTCCTTACCTTGGCGGGGGCAGGGAGACCCAGTACTTC. Amino acid sequence: CASSPYLGGGRETQYF.

This chain links TRBV7-2 with TRBJ2-4; no clear D gene. The V gene lost 4 bases and the J gene lost 0 bases, with 7 bases spanning the gap. The CDR3 has 14 amino acids. Germline CDR1 reads SGHTA; CDR2 reads FQGNSA. CDR3 amino acids: CASSSLLAKNIQYF. CDR3 sequence (DNA): TGTGCCAGCAGCTCCCTCCTAGCCAAAAACATTCAGTACTTC.

This chain connects TRBV19 to TRBJ1-1, with 9 bases lining up with TRBD1. The CDR3 has 14 residues. The junction had 4 bases not matched to a gene; V was cut back by 6 bases and J by 2 bases. In germline, CDR1 is LNHDA, CDR2 SQIVND (reference sequence). CDR3 region: CASRYRGRNTEAFF. The CDR3 DNA reads TGTGCCAGTAGGTACAGGGGGCGTAACACTGAAGCTTTCTTT.

V gene TRBV20-1 combines with J gene TRBJ1-2; D possibly corresponds to TRBD1 (5 bases). This CDR3 has 13 amino acids. CDR1 and CDR2 from the germline V gene are DFQATT and SNEGSKA (reference sequence). Trimming pared 6 bases from V and 2 bases from J, leaving 13 bases between. The CDR3 loop is CSAPGRGNYGYTF. The CDR3 DNA is TGCAGTGCCCCGGGGCGGGGGAACTATGGCTACACCTTC.

In its sample, this clonotype was seen once. V usage is TRBV20-1 and J usage is TRBJ1-1; D is uncertain. Trimming left V 0 bases short and J 3 bases short, with 8 bases between. Per germline, CDR1 DFQATT and CDR2 SNEGSKA (reference sequence). This CDR3 comprises 13 residues. The CDR3 DNA is TGCAGTGCTAGAGATGAGGCAGACACTGAAGCTTTCTTT. Encoded protein: CSARDEADTEAFF.

V and J are TRBV6-1 and TRBJ1-1; TRBD1 might be the D (6 bases). CDR1 is MNHNS and CDR2 is SASEGT in the germline V gene. The CDR3 loop spans 13 amino acids. Between the trimmed V and J ends, which lost 11 bases and 5 bases, there was a span of 18 bases. CDR3 residues: CAGRGVGKTEAFF. DNA of the CDR3: TGTGCCGGAAGGGGGGTAGGTAAAACTGAAGCTTTCTTT.

This clonotype turned up a few times. The J gene is TRBJ1-2, the V gene TRBV27; weak D call: TRBD1 (5 bases). Germline assignment: CDR1 MNHEY and CDR2 SMNVEV (reference sequence). CDR3 length: 14 residues. V was trimmed by 9 bases and J by 7 bases, leaving 21 bases between them. CDR3 sequence (DNA): TGTGCCAGTCATGGCAGGGTCGCCTATAGTGGCTACACCTTC. Protein sequence: CASHGRVAYSGYTF.

CDR3 protein: CASSFSSRPYGYTF. The CDR3 DNA reads as TGTGCCAGCAGTTTCTCGAGCAGGCCCTATGGCTACACCTTC. This chain connects TRBV12-3 or TRBV12-4 to TRBJ1-2; D is unresolved. V was cut by 3 bases and J by 4 bases, with 12 bases left in between. This CDR3 spans 14 amino acids.

The chain couples TRBV7-3 to TRBJ2-1; 10 bases are a match to TRBD2. V lost 6 bases, J lost 9 bases, and 11 bases stayed unmatched. The germline CDR1 and CDR2 sequences are SGHTA and FQGTGA. The CDR3 has 15 residues. The CDR3 protein is CASSASSGGNVEQFF. The CDR3, as DNA: TGTGCCAGCAGTGCCTCTAGCGGGGGAAACGTTGAGCAGTTCTTC.

This chain connects TRBV19 to TRBJ2-5; D perhaps matches TRBD2 (5 bases). V was trimmed by 6 bases and J by 2 bases, leaving 16 bases between them. The CDR3 has 15 residues. In germline, CDR1 is LNHDA, CDR2 SQIVND (reference sequence). CDR3 sequence (DNA): TGTGCCAGTAGCGAGCGAAGGACGGGACAAGAGACCCAGTACTTC. Residues: CASSERRTGQETQYF.

This sequence joins TRBV28 and TRBJ1-1, with unresolved D. Germline V gives CDR1 MDHEN, CDR2 SYDVKM. The ends were cut back, 3 bases at V and 1 base at J, with 6 bases in the middle. The CDR3 spans 13 residues. CDR3 nucleotide sequence: TGTGCCAGCAGTTTGTCGGGGAACACTGAAGCTTTCTTT. It is translated as CASSLSGNTEAFF. The complete variable domain, with remaining parts taken from reference TRBV28 and TRBJ1-1, reads DVKVTQSSRYLVKRTGEKVFLECVQDMDHENMFWYRQDPGLGLRLIYFSYDVKMKEKGDIPEGYSVSREKKERFSLILESASTNQTSMYLCASSLSGNTEAFFGQGTRLTVV.

This clonotype turned up a few times. The V gene is TRBV7-9, the J gene TRBJ1-1; D is undetermined. The CDR3 is made up of 15 amino acids. Trimming cost V 4 bases and J 1 base, with 13 bases left between them. The germline gives CDR1 SEHNR, CDR2 FQNEAQ (reference sequence). This CDR3 is CASSSLGHQNTEAFF. In DNA form, the CDR3 reads TGTGCCAGCAGCTCCCTGGGCCACCAGAACACTGAAGCTTTCTTT.